The present TCR beta chain was sequenced within a study of T cell changes during pregnancy in multiple sclerosis. TCRdb keeps only in-frame clones here, not all; method: immunoSEQ multiplex PCR. The sample carries approximately 100,000 clones, just under 95% recorded once. This clone was counted a single time. The CDR3 contains 17 residues. Trimming removed 4 bases at V and 0 bases at J, with 16 bases between. Germline assignment: CDR1 PRHDT and CDR2 FYEKMQ (reference sequence). The specimen comprised peripheral blood, sampled after pregnancy. The V gene is TRBV13, the J gene TRBJ2-1; a possible D gene is TRBD2 (5 bases). The sequence was collected from a female donor with multiple sclerosis, enrolled in a pregnancy study. Here the CDR3 DNA reads TGTGCCAGCAGCTCTTATTTTACGGGAAGCTCCTACAATGAGCAGTTCTTC. Its protein product is CASSSYFTGSSYNEQFF.